This TCR beta chain was captured by sequencing in a study of radiation and T cells in renal cell carcinoma (dated by TCRdb to 2020 to 2021). Describing the broader study: In total, roughly 52 samples, comprising around 26 tumors and about 27 peripheral blood samples, were subjected to TCR beta sequencing. Across all 50 or so samples, 3.8 million or so unique CDR3 nucleotide sequences encoding 2.5 million to 3 million unique CDR3 amino acid sequences were identified.

What the study reported, not specific to this receptor: Because the trial had a single-armed design, the trial could not examine how radiation dose or scheduling affected the TCR repertoire. Higher TCR clonality was observed in irradiated tumors than in controls, with an average of about 50% of the repertoire accounted for by the top 100 clonotypes, compared with roughly 40% in nephrectomy-only tumors. Because no pretreatment tumor biopsies were available, whether clonotypes were present in the tumor at baseline could not be determined. An increase in top tumor clonotypes in blood was observed from baseline to 2 weeks post-radiation, followed by contraction by 4 weeks, which was taken to suggest transient expansion of tumor-resident clones. Irradiated tumors contained more dominant CDR3 motifs, and these motifs occupied a larger share of the repertoire than in control tumors. Intratumoral heterogeneity went uncaptured because the only tumor material available was small regions of about 1 g.

To note about this clone: Its binding antigen is unknown. The input lacks base qualities; no much larger clone sits a single base away.

According to the germline V gene, CDR1 reads SGHRS and CDR2 reads YFSETQ. From the cysteine through the phenylalanine, the CDR3 covers 13 amino acids. The read is trimmed to its CDR3 DNA, 39 bases read in frame from base 1. Trimming costs V 4 bases and J 4 bases, and their ends lie 12 bases apart. Following the manufacturer's recommendations, the immunoSEQ kit was used to generate TCR beta libraries from genomic DNA. To prepare libraries, a first multiplex PCR with proprietary primers was run, followed by a second PCR that added unique barcodes, and a bead cleanup was done after each round. Each sample batch included a kit-provided positive control reaction and a negative control reaction. The final libraries underwent checking on an Agilent 4200 TapeStation D1000 ScreenTape, volumetric pooling, and quantification by qPCR. Sequencing was performed on an Illumina NextSeq500 using a MidOutput 150-cycle cartridge, with 156 Read1 cycles, 15 Index1 cycles, and the kit custom primers. The pooled library was loaded at 0.95 to 1 pM, with a roughly 20% PhiX control spiked in. Per the authors' processing: Vendor-processed data were analyzed in R, with a clonotype defined as all T cells sharing the same CDR3 nucleotide sequence. In the clone abundance analyses, frequencies in each sample were normalized to that sample's 10,000 most abundant clones. Before analysis, public T cell clones were removed, and these numbered fewer than five per sample on average. ImmunoMap was used for dominant motif analysis with the PAM10 matrix, a gap penalty of 30, and a homology threshold of 0.3, and any motif reaching a cumulative frequency of at least 0.01 was considered dominant. A difference in abundance of at least 32-fold between compartments was used to define tumor-enriched and baseline blood-enriched clonotypes. Similarity between tumor and blood repertoires was quantified using the Baroni-Urbani and Buser coefficient, and groups were compared with two-tailed Wilcoxon tests in R. TCRdb stores this immuneACCESS table with in-frame sequences only. Part of the clones is absent; in the studies checked, under half of the shortfall reflects unresolved V genes, and no reason is known for the rest. V, J and clone size reflect that table, while D and trimming were determined from the DNA. Recorded for this sample are about 5,200 clones; roughly three fifths of them occurred a single time. The ten largest account for 45% to 55% of the sample.

The meaning of the sample's time point label: tumor resected at nephrectomy. The sample's treatment or condition, from its label and the paper: 15 Gy SBRT to primary tumor, nephrectomy 4 weeks later. The samples were obtained from a clinical trial, where primary renal cell carcinomas were treated with 15 Gy stereotactic body radiation therapy and then removed by nephrectomy 4 weeks afterward. All patients had renal cell carcinoma with clear cell pathology. The tumors were dissociated mechanically, digested with collagenase/hyaluronidase at 37 degrees C, processed in gentleMACS C tubes, and kept in liquid nitrogen. The QIAamp DNA Blood Mini Kit (Qiagen) was used to prepare genomic DNA for TCR sequencing. The analyses included only samples that passed all quality control checks.

The chain joins TRBV5-1 to TRBJ2-7, with the D gene too uncertain to name. The starting material was tumor tissue, obtained from a patient whose treatment included radiotherapy and nephrectomy. The source of this sequence is a man between 60 and 75 years old with renal cell carcinoma. The nucleotide sequence reads as follows: TGCGCCAGCAGCCCCGCGGATCGGTACGAGCAGTACTTC. It translates as CASSPADRYEQYF.